These 2 T cell receptor beta chains originate from one sample sequenced in a study of T-cell reconstitution after alpha-beta-depleted transplantation in children. TCRbeta library preparation incorporated unique molecular identifiers. In TCRdb, the PCR reads were re-called with MiXCR into one record per CDR3 protein. The sample consists of 440,000 or so distinct CDR3 sequences, approximately 42% of them appearing once. The sample in question was PBMCs, obtained before TCRalphabeta/CD19-depleted stem cell transplant. The source of these receptors is a girl aged 2 to 10 with aplastic anemia, due to receive a stem cell transplant.

The sample holds one count of this clonotype. The chain is built from TRBV7-3 and TRBJ2-7; D tentatively fits TRBD1 or TRBD2 (5 bases each). V lost 2 bases, J lost 2 bases, and 19 bases lay in between. Germline CDR1 reads SGHTA; CDR2 reads FQGTGA. CDR3 length equals 17 residues. This CDR3 reads CASSLVRGPGGAYEQYF. Written as DNA, the CDR3 is TGTGCCAGCAGCTTAGTCCGAGGCCCTGGGGGTGCCTACGAGCAGTACTTC.

This clonotype showed up many times. The rearrangement uses TRBV20-1 and TRBJ2-5, with D hard to call. The germline gives CDR1 DFQATT, CDR2 SNEGSKA (reference sequence). V was trimmed by 7 bases and J by 2 bases, leaving 8 bases between them. The CDR3 spans 11 residues. Here the CDR3 reads CSGHRQETQYF. The DNA for the CDR3 is TGCAGTGGACACAGACAAGAGACCCAGTACTTC.